This TCR beta chain was captured by sequencing in a study of patients and donors after allogeneic stem cell transplantation. This CDR3 region has 15 residues. From germline, CDR1 is SGHKS and CDR2 YYEKEE (reference sequence). Trimming took off 4 bases at V and 3 bases at J, with 17 bases between the two ends. Each CDR3 protein gets one entry after TCRdb re-called the RT-PCR reads with MiXCR. The sample lists hundreds of thousands of distinct CDR3 sequences; around 15% were seen once. This receptor was identified in a human donor who was either an allogeneic HSCT recipient or a stem cell or donor lymphocyte infusion donor (not recorded which). It is not recorded whose cells these are; they may come from a transplant donor. This sequence joins TRBV5-5 and TRBJ2-7; the D gene could be TRBD1 or TRBD2 (5 bases each). The sample was blood, either unsorted or a sorted T cell fraction (not recorded which). CDR3 nucleotides: TGTGCCAGCAGCCCGCCACGGGACGGCAGCTACGAGCAGTACTTC. Translating it yields CASSPPRDGSYEQYF.